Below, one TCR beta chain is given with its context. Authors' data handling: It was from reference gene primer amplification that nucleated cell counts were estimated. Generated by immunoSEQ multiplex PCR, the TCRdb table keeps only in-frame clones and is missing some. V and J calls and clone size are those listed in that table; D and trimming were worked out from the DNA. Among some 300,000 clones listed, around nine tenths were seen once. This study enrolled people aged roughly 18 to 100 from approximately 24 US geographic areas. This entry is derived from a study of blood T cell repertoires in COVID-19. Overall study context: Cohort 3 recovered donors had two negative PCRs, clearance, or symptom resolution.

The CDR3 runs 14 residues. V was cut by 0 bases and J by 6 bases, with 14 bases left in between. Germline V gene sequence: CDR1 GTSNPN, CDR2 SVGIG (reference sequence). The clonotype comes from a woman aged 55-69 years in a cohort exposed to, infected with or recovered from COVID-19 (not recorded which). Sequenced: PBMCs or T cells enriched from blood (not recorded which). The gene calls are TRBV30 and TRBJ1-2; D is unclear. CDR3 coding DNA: TGTGCCTGGAGTGTTGGTGCGGGCGGGAATGGCTACACCTTC. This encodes CAWSVGAGGNGYTF.